The rows below give T cell receptor beta chains drawn from one sample of a study of T cell clonotyping in hematopoietic cell transplantation. The repertoire was sequenced with immunoSEQ multiplex PCR; TCRdb's copy has only in-frame clones and lacks some. Here the sample spans roughly 10,000 clones, about four fifths being singletons. The source was PBMCs, collected 30 days after allogeneic stem cell transplant. The receptors derive from a female patient in her 40s who had an allogeneic stem cell transplant from a related donor, so T cells may come from the graft donor. Some clones in this sample may be carry-over from other donors' samples. Each CDR3 is given with its conserved first and last residue. The order of the fields is clone size, V gene, J gene, CDR3 protein. The size entry is marked missing in some rows and otherwise reads once, few, many or a size class.

-	TRBV23-1	TRBJ2-5	CASSQSGLQETQYF
-	TRBV13	TRBJ2-5	CASSATDRETQYF
medium-sized	TRBV7-9	TRBJ2-3	CASSLTVYTDTQYF
-	TRBV6-5	TRBJ1-2	CASSYYDRGSGYTF
-	TRBV29-1	TRBJ2-7	CSVERQGEQYF
-	TRBV6-6	TRBJ1-2	CASNEGAFGYTF
few	TRBV4-1	TRBJ2-7	CASSQGGQVYEQYF
once	TRBV5-6	TRBJ2-7	CASSPAGRGLSYEQYF
-	TRBV19	TRBJ1-1	CASSQQGIEAFF
-	TRBV19	TRBJ2-5	CASSPDRVVETQYF
once	TRBV27	TRBJ2-1	CASRDSYNEQFF
-	TRBV7-8	TRBJ2-4	CASSLATGGPGNIQYF
-	TRBV7-6	TRBJ1-2	CASSSPGSLNLWF
-	TRBV28	TRBJ1-5	CASSLGNQPQHF
-	TRBV9	TRBJ1-2	CASSVAVTGDGYTF
-	TRBV5-5	TRBJ2-1	CASSFGDRSYNEQFF
-	TRBV6-5	TRBJ1-2	CASSTGIFNYGYTF
-	TRBV14	TRBJ2-3	CASSLRTGLNTDTQYF
-	TRBV10-1	TRBJ2-1	CASSALGSGNEQFF
large	TRBV5-4	TRBJ2-7	CASSLGGSSDEQYF
-	TRBV6-8	TRBJ2-7	CASTADGSSYEQYF
-	TRBV19	TRBJ2-3	CASSLGLALSDTQYF
few	TRBV7-9	TRBJ1-2	CASSPKKYTF
few	TRBV10-3	TRBJ1-4	CAIREEGQGEKLFF
-	TRBV30	TRBJ1-5	CAWSETGSDQPQHF
-	TRBV5-1	TRBJ2-7	CASSLGGPSYEQYF
-	TRBV19	TRBJ1-6	CASSIGDGLRSPLHF
-	TRBV4-3	TRBJ2-7	CASSQAYGGGAYEQYF
few	TRBV10-3	TRBJ2-2	CAIAGGTGELFF
once	TRBV2	TRBJ2-1	CASRFSGSPNEQFF
-	TRBV19	TRBJ2-4	CASSMTGVKNIQYF
-	TRBV6-6	TRBJ1-2	CASSYLGQTYGYTF
few	TRBV10-2	TRBJ2-7	CASSESGQGYEQYF
large	TRBV14	TRBJ1-2	CASSKMAAAISNYGYTF
-	TRBV5-5	TRBJ2-5	CASSRASQETQYF